The 11 T cell receptor beta chains listed next were all sequenced from one sample in a study of shared T cell receptors in the human thymus. This table comes from immunoSEQ multiplex PCR, and its TCRdb copy is limited to in-frame clones, with some not included. This sample has approximately 580,000 clones, with about 84% found just once. In addition, the sample was reused for a study of human thymus T cells.

The sequencing input was thymocytes. Receptor source: a boy under two years old with a congenital heart defect.

Only a few counts were recorded for this clone. This chain connects TRBV29-1 to TRBJ1-1, with 9 positions matching TRBD1. Germline CDR1 is SQVTM and CDR2 is ANQGSEA. This CDR3 has 12 residues. The junction had 4 bases not matched to a gene; V was cut back by 6 bases and J by 5 bases. The CDR3 spells CSVRQGETEAFF. The CDR3 DNA reads TGCAGCGTAAGACAGGGGGAAACTGAAGCTTTCTTT.

CDR3 residues: CASSQDSSVASPKHF. CDR3 coding DNA: TGCGCCAGCAGCCAAGATTCTTCGGTAGCGTCCCCCAAACATTTT. V and J are TRBV4-3 and TRBJ1-5; D call uncertain. CDR3 length: 15 residues. In germline, CDR1 is LGHNA, CDR2 YSLEER. Trimming removed 0 bases at V and 16 bases at J, with 22 bases between.

This clone occurred a few times. The chain employs TRBV6-1 and TRBJ1-4; possible D gene TRBD1, 5 bases. The CDR3 consists of 14 residues. Germline lookup yields CDR1 MNHNS and CDR2 SASEGT. V was cut by 4 bases and J by 0 bases, with 6 bases left in between. The CDR3 DNA sequence: TGTGCCAGCAGTGTGACAGCAACTAATGAAAAACTGTTTTTT. Its translation is CASSVTATNEKLFF.

CDR3 in amino acids: CASSLVGTGDYGYTF. Here the CDR3 DNA reads TGTGCCAGCAGCTTAGTTGGGACAGGGGATTATGGCTACACCTTC. V usage is TRBV11-2 and J usage is TRBJ1-2, with 10 bases matching TRBD1. Per germline, CDR1 SGHAT and CDR2 FQNNGV. The CDR3 is 15 residues long. After removal of 1 base from V and 5 bases from J, the junction contained 4 bases not matched to a gene.

V usage is TRBV7-9 and J usage is TRBJ2-7; 7 positions agree with TRBD2. The ends lost 1 base at V and 2 bases at J; junction bases unmatched: 8. CDR1 is SEHNR and CDR2 is FQNEAQ in the germline V gene (reference sequence). The CDR3 runs to 16 residues. The CDR3 reads CASSLDPGLGTYEQYF. DNA of the CDR3: TGTGCCAGCAGCTTAGACCCCGGACTAGGAACCTACGAGCAGTACTTC. Complete variable domain (other parts from reference TRBV7-9 and TRBJ2-7): DTGVSQNPRHKITKRGQNVTFRCDPISEHNRLYWYRQTLGQGPEFLTYFQNEAQLEKSRLLSDRFSAERPKGSFSTLEIQRTEQGDSAMYLCASSLDPGLGTYEQYFGPGTRLTVT.

V usage is TRBV27 and J usage is TRBJ1-1; tentative D call: TRBD1 (6 bases). With 5 bases removed from V and 3 bases from J, the gap between germline ends came to 16 bases. CDR1 MNHEY and CDR2 SMNVEV come from the germline V gene (reference sequence). The length of the CDR3 is 15 residues. CDR3 in DNA: TGTGCCAGCAGTATGCAGGGGAGAGGTGACACTGAAGCTTTCTTT. Amino acids: CASSMQGRGDTEAFF.

The V gene is TRBV6-5, the J gene TRBJ2-7; 10 nucleotides align to TRBD2. With V trimmed by 6 bases and J by 3 bases, 8 bases remained unmatched. CDR1 MNHEY and CDR2 SVGAGI come from the germline V gene. The CDR3 is made up of 15 amino acids. CDR3 sequence (DNA): TGTGCCAGCAGCCAAGGACTAGCGGTCCACTACGAGCAGTACTTC. It specifies CASSQGLAVHYEQYF.

The rearrangement uses TRBV4-2 and TRBJ2-5; TRBD2 might be the D (5 bases). CDR3 length: 15 amino acids. Germline CDR1 is LGHNA and CDR2 is YNFKEQ. V lost 4 bases and J lost 2, with 14 bases in between. The CDR3 coding sequence is TGTGCCAGCAGCCCATCCCAGCGGCAACAAGAGACCCAGTACTTC. This sequence encodes CASSPSQRQQETQYF.

The chain couples TRBV4-1 to TRBJ2-7, with D possibly being TRBD2 (7 bases). Germline CDR1 MGHRA, CDR2 YSYEKL. CDR3 size: 15 residues. V lost 4 bases and J 3 bases, leaving 16 bases between the germline ends. CDR3: CASSPQWGGGYEQYF. The CDR3 DNA is TGCGCCAGCAGCCCTCAATGGGGGGGCGGCTACGAGCAGTACTTC.

This clone was seen only once. The J gene is TRBJ2-2, the V gene TRBV6-1; possibly TRBD1 for D (5 bases). From germline, CDR1 is MNHNS and CDR2 SASEGT. Trimming cost V 6 bases and J 6 bases, with 17 bases left between them. The CDR3 is 15 residues long. CDR3 sequence: CASRAPSRGSGELFF. Written as DNA, the CDR3 is TGTGCCAGCAGGGCGCCCTCTAGGGGTTCCGGGGAGCTGTTTTTT.

The genes are TRBV5-8 and TRBJ1-1; 7 bases line up with TRBD1. V shed 7 bases and J 4 bases; nucleotides not matched to a gene: 22. Germline V gene lookup returns CDR1 SGHTS and CDR2 YDEGEE. The CDR3 runs to 18 residues. The CDR3 spells CASGPDRAASPHPTEAFF. The CDR3 DNA reads TGTGCCAGCGGCCCTGACAGGGCGGCTTCCCCCCATCCCACTGAAGCTTTCTTT.